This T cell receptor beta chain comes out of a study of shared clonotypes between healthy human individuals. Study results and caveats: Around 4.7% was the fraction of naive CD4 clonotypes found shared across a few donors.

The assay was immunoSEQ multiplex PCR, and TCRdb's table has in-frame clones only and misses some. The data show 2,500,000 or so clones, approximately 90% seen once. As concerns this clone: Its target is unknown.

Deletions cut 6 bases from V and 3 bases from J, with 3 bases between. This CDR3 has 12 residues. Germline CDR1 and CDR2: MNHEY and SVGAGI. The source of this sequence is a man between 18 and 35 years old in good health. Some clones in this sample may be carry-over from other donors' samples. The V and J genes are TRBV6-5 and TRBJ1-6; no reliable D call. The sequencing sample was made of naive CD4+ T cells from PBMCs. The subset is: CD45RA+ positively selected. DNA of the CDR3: TGTGCCAGCAGGGACTATAATTCACCCCTCCACTTT. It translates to CASRDYNSPLHF.